This is a list of T cell receptor beta chains from one sample in a study of OX40 agonist ivuxolimab in advanced cancers. Sequencing used immunoSEQ multiplex PCR; TCRdb keeps in-frame clones, though not all of them. In the table there are about 80,000 clones, around 93% of which are singletons. Sequencing used CD4+ or CD8+ T cells sorted from blood, obtained in a trial of the OX40 agonist ivuxolimab. The receptors were sampled from an adult with an advanced solid tumor such as melanoma, head and neck, liver or kidney cancer. The CDR3 runs from the conserved cysteine through the conserved F or W. Size values are once, few and many counts, or a class for expanded clones, and some rows have none.

j_call v_call clone_size cdr3_aa
TRBJ2-7 TRBV6-1 - CASRSTGEPPYEQYF
TRBJ1-2 TRBV6-1 - CASRTNQGYGYTF
TRBJ1-2 TRBV6-4 - CASSAGGGANYGYTF
TRBJ1-6 TRBV10-3 once CAINDEVSYNSPLHF
TRBJ2-5 TRBV29-1 - CSVLAGRGETQYF
TRBJ2-7 TRBV29-1 once CSAEGGTSYEQCF
TRBJ2-7 TRBV18 - CASSPLGSEQYF
TRBJ2-3 TRBV7-2 - CASSFDGTLAGGTTDTQYF
TRBJ2-3 TRBV30 - CAWSVSQGTDTQYF
TRBJ2-2 TRBV18 - CASSRGQVPNTGELFF
TRBJ1-4 TRBV5-1 - CASSPPTGRNEKLFF
TRBJ2-4 TRBV30 once CAWSTSGGNIQYF
TRBJ1-4 TRBV7-9 once CASSFDRAANEKLFF
TRBJ2-3 TRBV18 - CASSPSGTGSTDTQYF
TRBJ2-3 TRBV7-2 - CASSKQGALSTDTQYF
TRBJ2-3 TRBV5-6 - CASSRSGLWAQYF
TRBJ2-1 TRBV4-3 once CASSQDLLASGSYNEQFF
TRBJ2-5 TRBV25-1 - CASSERTVFETQYF
TRBJ2-7 TRBV2 - CASNRQAYEQYF
TRBJ2-1 TRBV7-2 - CASSLVAGLAGGDNEQFF
TRBJ2-2 TRBV18 - CASSPQGTGELFF
TRBJ2-1 TRBV5-4 - CASSLASLAGIGNEQFF
TRBJ1-2 TRBV28 - CASSLTGQPYGYTF
TRBJ1-4 TRBV5-1 - CASSLGQTNEKLFF
TRBJ1-1 TRBV6-5 - CASRLDRGAEAFF
TRBJ2-7 TRBV4-2 - CASSQVRLYGNEQYF
TRBJ1-2 TRBV10-3 - CAISAGTSYGYTF
TRBJ2-2 TRBV29-1 - CSARDRSRPEKHRGAVF
TRBJ2-2 TRBV30 - CAWSRASGRPAPGELFF
TRBJ2-7 TRBV18 - CASSPAPGQGREQYF
TRBJ1-4 TRBV5-4 - CASSWTENEKLFF
TRBJ2-1 TRBV6-4 - CASSDGWEQFF
TRBJ1-2 TRBV28 - CASSLPGQGAGGYTF
TRBJ2-1 TRBV7-8 - CASSSTKAGPSYNEQFF